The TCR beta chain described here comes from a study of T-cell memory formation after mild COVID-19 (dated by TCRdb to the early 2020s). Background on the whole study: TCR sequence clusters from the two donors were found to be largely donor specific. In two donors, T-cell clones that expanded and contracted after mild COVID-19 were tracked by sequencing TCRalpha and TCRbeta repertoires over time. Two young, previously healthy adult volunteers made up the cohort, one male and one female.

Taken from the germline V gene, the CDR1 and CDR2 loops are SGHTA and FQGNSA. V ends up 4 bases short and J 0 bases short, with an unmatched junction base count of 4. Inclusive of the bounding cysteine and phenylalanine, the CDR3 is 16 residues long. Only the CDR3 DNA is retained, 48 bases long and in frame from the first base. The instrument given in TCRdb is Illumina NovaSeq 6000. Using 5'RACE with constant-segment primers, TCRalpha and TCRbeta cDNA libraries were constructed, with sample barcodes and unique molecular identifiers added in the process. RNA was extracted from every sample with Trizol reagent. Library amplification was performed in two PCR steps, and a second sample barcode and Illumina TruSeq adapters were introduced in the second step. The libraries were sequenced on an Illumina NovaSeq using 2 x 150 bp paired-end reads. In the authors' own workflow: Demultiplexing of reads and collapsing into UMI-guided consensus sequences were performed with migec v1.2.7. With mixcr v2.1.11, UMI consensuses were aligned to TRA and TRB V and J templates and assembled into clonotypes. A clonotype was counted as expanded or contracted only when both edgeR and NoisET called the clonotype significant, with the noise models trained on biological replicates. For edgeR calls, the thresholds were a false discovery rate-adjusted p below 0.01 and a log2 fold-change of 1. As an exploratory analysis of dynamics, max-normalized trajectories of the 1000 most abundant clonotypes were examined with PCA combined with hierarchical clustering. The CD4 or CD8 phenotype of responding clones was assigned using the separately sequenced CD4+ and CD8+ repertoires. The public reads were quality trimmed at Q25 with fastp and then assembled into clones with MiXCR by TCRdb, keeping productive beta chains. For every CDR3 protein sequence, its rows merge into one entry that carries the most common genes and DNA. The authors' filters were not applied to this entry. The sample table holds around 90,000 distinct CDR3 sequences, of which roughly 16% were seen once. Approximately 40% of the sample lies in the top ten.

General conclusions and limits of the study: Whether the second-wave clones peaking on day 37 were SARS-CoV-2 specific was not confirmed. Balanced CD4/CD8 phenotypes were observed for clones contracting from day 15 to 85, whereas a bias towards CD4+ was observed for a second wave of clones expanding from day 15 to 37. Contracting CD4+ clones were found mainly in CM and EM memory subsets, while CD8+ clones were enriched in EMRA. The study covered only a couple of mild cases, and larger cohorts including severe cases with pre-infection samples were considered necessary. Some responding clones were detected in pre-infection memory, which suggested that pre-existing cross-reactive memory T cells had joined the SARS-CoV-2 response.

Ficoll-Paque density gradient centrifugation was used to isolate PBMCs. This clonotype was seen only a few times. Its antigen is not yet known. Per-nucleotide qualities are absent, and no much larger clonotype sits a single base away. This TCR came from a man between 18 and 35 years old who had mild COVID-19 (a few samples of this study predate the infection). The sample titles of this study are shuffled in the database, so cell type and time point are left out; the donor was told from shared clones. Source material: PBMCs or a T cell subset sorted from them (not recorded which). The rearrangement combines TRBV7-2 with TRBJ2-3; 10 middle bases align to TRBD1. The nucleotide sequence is TGTGCCAGCAGCTCGAGACAGGGGGCGAGCACAGATACGCAGTATTTT. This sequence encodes CASSSRQGASTDTQYF.